This TCR beta chain was observed in a study of T cell changes during pregnancy in multiple sclerosis. Profiling relied on immunoSEQ multiplex PCR, and the TCRdb table lists in-frame clones only, not all of them. Here the sample spans tens of thousands of clones, 92% being singletons. The V end was cut by 3 bases, the J end by 5 bases, with 11 bases between. The germline gives CDR1 MNHEY, CDR2 SMNVEV (reference sequence). The CDR3 totals 13 residues. This receptor was obtained from a female donor with multiple sclerosis, enrolled in a pregnancy study. The sequencing used peripheral blood, collected after pregnancy. The chain links TRBV27 to TRBJ2-7; a possible D gene is TRBD1 (5 bases). CDR3 sequence reads: CASSFRQGDEQYF. The CDR3 bases are TGTGCCAGCAGTTTCCGACAAGGGGACGAGCAGTACTTC.